The rows below give T cell receptor beta chains drawn from one sample of a study of somatic mutations in cytotoxic T cells in rheumatoid arthritis. The assay was immunoSEQ multiplex PCR, and TCRdb's table has in-frame clones only and misses some. The profile covers 25,000 to 30,000 clones, with approximately 73% appearing a single time and roughly 8.9% taken by the ten largest. Specimen: CD8+ T cells sorted from blood. The receptors were gathered from a young woman in good health. Each CDR3 is given with its conserved first and last residue. Not every row has a clone size; where given, it reads once, few, many or a size class.

TRBJ2-7,-,TRBV6-5,CASSYSLAYEQYF
TRBJ1-2,-,TRBV19,CASSPGTGAYGYTF
TRBJ2-3,-,TRBV5-1,CASSRGGFEWADTQYF
TRBJ2-6,-,TRBV5-1,CASSPHSPTGANVLTF
TRBJ1-5,-,TRBV27,CASRVRAHQPQHF
TRBJ1-5,-,TRBV28,CASSPGGNQPQHF
TRBJ1-3,-,TRBV21-1,CASRQVSSGNTIYF
TRBJ1-4,-,TRBV11-2,CASSLLWGGDEKLFF
TRBJ2-1,-,TRBV27,CASSFGGGEFNEQFF
TRBJ2-2,-,TRBV2,CASSEGGGDGELFF
TRBJ2-1,-,TRBV19,CASSIDQGPNEQFF
TRBJ2-1,-,TRBV4-1,CASSPSGRAYEQFF
TRBJ2-3,-,TRBV7-2,CASSLGPDTQYF
TRBJ2-1,few,TRBV4-1,CASSQGAGSRNEQFF
TRBJ2-5,-,TRBV5-1,CASSLETSGIGETQYF
TRBJ2-7,once,TRBV28,CASLDSYEQYF
TRBJ2-3,-,TRBV7-9,CASSSPGGGDTQYF
TRBJ1-4,once,TRBV5-8,CASSVVMEKLFF
TRBJ2-2,-,TRBV15,CATSRDRNTGELFF
TRBJ1-2,few,TRBV19,CAIRDNYGYTF
TRBJ2-2,-,TRBV7-6,CASSPSGTGELFF
TRBJ1-1,few,TRBV27,CASAGDRGWVITEAFF
TRBJ2-1,-,TRBV28,CASSFYKVRDEQFF
TRBJ2-1,-,TRBV9,CASSVSGATDYNEQFF
TRBJ1-1,-,TRBV5-1,CASSLGTEAFF
TRBJ2-5,-,TRBV7-9,CASSSVVRQETQYF
TRBJ1-5,-,TRBV7-6,CASSFGGDNQPQHF
TRBJ1-3,-,TRBV4-2,CASSQESGLTGNTIYF
TRBJ2-7,-,TRBV6-1,CASNSLAGGYEQYF
TRBJ2-5,-,TRBV18,CASSPGTAQETQYF
TRBJ1-2,-,TRBV18,CASSPRQFDTNYGYTF
TRBJ1-1,-,TRBV27,CASSFAGGNTEAFF
TRBJ2-1,few,TRBV7-9,CASTVGGNEQFF
TRBJ2-7,medium-sized,TRBV2,CASSDVGGGSYEQYF
TRBJ1-4,few,TRBV27,CASSGLDEKLFF
TRBJ2-1,-,TRBV27,CASSSLGGRNEQFF
TRBJ1-2,few,TRBV5-4,CASSLAGSPPDGYTF
TRBJ2-1,-,TRBV21-1,CASSKYHSYNEQFF
TRBJ1-3,few,TRBV11-2,CASSLAGNTIYF
TRBJ1-2,-,TRBV30,CAWSTTGLNLYGYTF
TRBJ2-3,-,TRBV7-9,CASSLADTDTQYF
TRBJ2-3,-,TRBV28,CASSPMLEVTDTQYF
TRBJ1-2,few,TRBV9,CASSIGQTQVYGYTF
TRBJ1-1,-,TRBV5-6,CASSFGLNTEAFF
TRBJ1-1,-,TRBV28,CASTLSGNTEAFF
TRBJ2-1,few,TRBV7-9,CASSPRDKTNEQFF
TRBJ2-2,-,TRBV2,CASRLSLYTGELFF
TRBJ1-1,few,TRBV9,CASSVGTVTEAFF
TRBJ2-3,-,TRBV15,CATSTSPGPPTDTQYF
TRBJ2-1,-,TRBV30,CAWSVSSGGHNEQFF
TRBJ2-2,-,TRBV11-2,CASSLFASLYTNTGELFF
TRBJ2-1,-,TRBV28,CASSSTGALYNEQFF